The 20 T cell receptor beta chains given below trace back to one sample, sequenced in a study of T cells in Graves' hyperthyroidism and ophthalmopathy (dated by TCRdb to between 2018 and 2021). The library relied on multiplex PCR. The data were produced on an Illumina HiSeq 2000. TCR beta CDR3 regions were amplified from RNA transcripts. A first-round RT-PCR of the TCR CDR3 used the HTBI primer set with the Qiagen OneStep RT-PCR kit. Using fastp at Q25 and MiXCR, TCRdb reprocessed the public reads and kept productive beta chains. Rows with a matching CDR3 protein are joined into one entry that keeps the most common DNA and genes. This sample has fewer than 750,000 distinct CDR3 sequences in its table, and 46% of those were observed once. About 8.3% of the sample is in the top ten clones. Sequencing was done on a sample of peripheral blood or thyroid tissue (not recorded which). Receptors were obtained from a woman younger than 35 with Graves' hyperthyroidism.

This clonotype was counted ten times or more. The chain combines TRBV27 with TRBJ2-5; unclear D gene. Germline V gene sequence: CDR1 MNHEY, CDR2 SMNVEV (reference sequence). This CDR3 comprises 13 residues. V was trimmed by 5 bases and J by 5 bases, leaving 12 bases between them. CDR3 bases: TGTGCCAGCAGTCCCTCATTTCCGGAGACCCAGTACTTC. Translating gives CASSPSFPETQYF.

In DNA form, the CDR3 reads TGTGCCATCAGTGGGACTGAAGCTTTCTTT. Translated: CAISGTEAFF. The chain employs TRBV10-3 and TRBJ1-1; D is undetermined. Germline V gene data show CDR1 as ENHRY and CDR2 as SYGVKD. This CDR3 has 10 residues. Between the trimmed V and J ends, which lost 4 bases and 5 bases, there was a span of 2 bases.

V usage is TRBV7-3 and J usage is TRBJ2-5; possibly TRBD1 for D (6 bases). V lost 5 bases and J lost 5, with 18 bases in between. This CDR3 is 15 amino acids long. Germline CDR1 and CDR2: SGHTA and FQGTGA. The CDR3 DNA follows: TGTGCCAGCAGCCCTGACTGGGCAGGGGAGGAGACCCAGTACTTC. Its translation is CASSPDWAGEETQYF.

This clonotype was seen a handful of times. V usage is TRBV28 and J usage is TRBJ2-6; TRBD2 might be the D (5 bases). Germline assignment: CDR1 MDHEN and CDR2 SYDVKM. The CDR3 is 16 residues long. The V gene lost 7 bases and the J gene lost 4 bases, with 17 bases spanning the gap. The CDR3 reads CASTPRGFVGANVLTF. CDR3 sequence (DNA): TGTGCCAGCACCCCCCGCGGGTTTGTAGGGGCCAACGTCCTGACTTTC. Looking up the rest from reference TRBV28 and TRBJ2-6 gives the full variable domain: DVKVTQSSRYLVKRTGEKVFLECVQDMDHENMFWYRQDPGLGLRLIYFSYDVKMKEKGDIPEGYSVSREKKERFSLILESASTNQTSMYLCASTPRGFVGANVLTFGAGSRLTVL.

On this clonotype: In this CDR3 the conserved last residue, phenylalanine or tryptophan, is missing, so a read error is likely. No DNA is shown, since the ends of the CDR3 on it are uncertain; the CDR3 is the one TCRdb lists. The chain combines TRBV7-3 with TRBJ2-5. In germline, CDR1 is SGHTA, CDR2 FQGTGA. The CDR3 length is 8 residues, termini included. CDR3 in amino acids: CASSLPYS.

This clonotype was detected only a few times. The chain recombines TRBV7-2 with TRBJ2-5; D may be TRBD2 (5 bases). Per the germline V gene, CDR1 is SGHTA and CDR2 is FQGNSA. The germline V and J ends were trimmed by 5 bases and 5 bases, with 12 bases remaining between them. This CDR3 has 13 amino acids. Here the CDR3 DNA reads TGTGCCAGCAGCAGCGCGGGTGGGGAGACCCAGTACTTC. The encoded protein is CASSSAGGETQYF. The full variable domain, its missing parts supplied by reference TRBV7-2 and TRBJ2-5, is GAGVSQSPSNKVTEKGKDVELRCDPISGHTALYWYRQSLGQGLEFLIYFQGNSAPDKSGLPSDRFSAERTGGSVSTLTIQRTQQEDSAVYLCASSSAGGETQYFGPGTRLLVL.

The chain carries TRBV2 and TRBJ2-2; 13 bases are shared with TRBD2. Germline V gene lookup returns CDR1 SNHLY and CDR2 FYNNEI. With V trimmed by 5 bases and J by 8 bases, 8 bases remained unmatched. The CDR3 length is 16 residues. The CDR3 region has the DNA TGTGCCAGCAGTTCAACTAGCGGGAGGGCCTTAGGGGAGCTGTTTTTT. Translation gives CASSSTSGRALGELFF.

CDR3 sequence: CASSMGQLQETQYF. The CDR3, as DNA: TGTGCCAGCAGCATGGGACAGCTACAAGAGACCCAGTACTTC. The V call is TRBV5-4, the J call TRBJ2-5; 7 positions agree with TRBD1. From germline, CDR1 is SGHNT and CDR2 YYREEE (reference sequence). The V and J ends lost 4 bases and 2 bases, in that order; junction bases with no gene match: 5. The CDR3 sequence is 14 residues long.

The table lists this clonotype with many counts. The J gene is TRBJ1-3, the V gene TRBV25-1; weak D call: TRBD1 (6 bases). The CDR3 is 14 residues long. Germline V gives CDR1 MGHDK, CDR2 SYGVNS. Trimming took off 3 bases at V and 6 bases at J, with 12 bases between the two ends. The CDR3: CASSDPGAENTIYF. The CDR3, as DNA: TGTGCCAGCAGTGATCCAGGGGCTGAAAACACCATATATTTT.

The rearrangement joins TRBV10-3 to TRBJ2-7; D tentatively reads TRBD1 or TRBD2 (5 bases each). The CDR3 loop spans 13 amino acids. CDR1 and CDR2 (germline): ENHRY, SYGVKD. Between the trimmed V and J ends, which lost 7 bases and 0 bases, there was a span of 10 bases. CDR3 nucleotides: TGTGCCATCACTGGGGACCTCTCCTACGAGCAGTACTTC. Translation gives CAITGDLSYEQYF.

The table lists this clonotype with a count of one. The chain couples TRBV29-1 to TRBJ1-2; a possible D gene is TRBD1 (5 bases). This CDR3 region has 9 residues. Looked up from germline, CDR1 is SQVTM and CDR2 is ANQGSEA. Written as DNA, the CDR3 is TGCAGGTGGGACCGGGGCTACACCTTC. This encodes CRWDRGYTF.

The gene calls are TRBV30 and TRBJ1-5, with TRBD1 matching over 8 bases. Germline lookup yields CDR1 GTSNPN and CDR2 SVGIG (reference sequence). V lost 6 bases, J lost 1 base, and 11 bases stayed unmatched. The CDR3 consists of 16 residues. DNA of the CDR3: TGTGCCTGTTCAAGCCAGGGGGCGCACAGCAATCAGCCCCAGCATTTT. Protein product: CACSSQGAHSNQPQHF.

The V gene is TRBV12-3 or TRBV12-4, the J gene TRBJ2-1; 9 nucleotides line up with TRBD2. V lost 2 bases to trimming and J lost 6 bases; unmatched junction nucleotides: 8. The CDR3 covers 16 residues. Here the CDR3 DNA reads TGTGCCAGCAGTTTACGGCTAGCGGGACTCGGCAATGAGCAGTTCTTC. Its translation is CASSLRLAGLGNEQFF.

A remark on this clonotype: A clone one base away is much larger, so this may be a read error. The CDR3 loop reads CASSEQTWPYEQYF. The CDR3, as DNA: TGTGCCAGCAGCGAACAAACCTGGCCCTACGAGCAGTACTTC. The chain uses TRBV3-1 and TRBJ2-7; D gene uncertain. Per the germline V gene, CDR1 is LGHDT and CDR2 is YNNKEL (reference sequence). With 5 bases removed from V and 2 bases from J, the gap between germline ends came to 13 bases. The CDR3 is made up of 14 amino acids.

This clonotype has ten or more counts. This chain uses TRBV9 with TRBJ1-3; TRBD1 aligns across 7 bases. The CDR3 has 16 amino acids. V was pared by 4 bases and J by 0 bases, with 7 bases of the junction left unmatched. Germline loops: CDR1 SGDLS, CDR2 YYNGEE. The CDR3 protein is CASSPRTGLSGNTIYF. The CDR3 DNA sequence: TGTGCCAGCAGCCCCCGGACAGGCCTCTCTGGAAACACCATATATTTT.

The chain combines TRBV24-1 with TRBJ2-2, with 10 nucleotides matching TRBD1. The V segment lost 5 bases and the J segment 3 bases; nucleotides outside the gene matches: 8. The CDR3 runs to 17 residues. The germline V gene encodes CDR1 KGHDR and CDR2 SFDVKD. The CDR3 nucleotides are TGTGCCACCAGTGCTAGAGACAGGGGGCTAGACACCGGGGAGCTGTTTTTT. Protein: CATSARDRGLDTGELFF.

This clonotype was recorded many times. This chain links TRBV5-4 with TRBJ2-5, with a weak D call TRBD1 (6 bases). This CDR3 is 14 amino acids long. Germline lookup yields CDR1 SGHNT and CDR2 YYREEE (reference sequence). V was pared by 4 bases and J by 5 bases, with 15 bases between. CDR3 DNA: TGTGCCAGCAGCCGAAACAGGGAGCGGGAGACCCAGTACTTC. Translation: CASSRNRERETQYF. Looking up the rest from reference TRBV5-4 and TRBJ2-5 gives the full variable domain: ETGVTQSPTHLIKTRGQQVTLRCSSQSGHNTVSWYQQALGQGPQFIFQYYREEENGRGNFPPRFSGLQFPNYSSELNVNALELDDSALYLCASSRNRERETQYFGPGTRLLVL.

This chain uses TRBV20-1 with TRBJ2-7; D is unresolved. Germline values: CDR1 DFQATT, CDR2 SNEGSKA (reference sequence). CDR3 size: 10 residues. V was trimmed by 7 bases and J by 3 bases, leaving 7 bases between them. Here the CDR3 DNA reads TGCAGTGTGGAAGGCTACGAGCAGTACTTC. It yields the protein CSVEGYEQYF.

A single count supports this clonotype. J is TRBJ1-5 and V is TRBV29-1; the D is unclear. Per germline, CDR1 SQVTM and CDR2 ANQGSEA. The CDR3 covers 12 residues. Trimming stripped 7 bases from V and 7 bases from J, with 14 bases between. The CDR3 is CSAGLTGQPQHF. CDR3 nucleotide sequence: TGCAGCGCTGGACTGACGGGCCAGCCCCAGCATTTT.

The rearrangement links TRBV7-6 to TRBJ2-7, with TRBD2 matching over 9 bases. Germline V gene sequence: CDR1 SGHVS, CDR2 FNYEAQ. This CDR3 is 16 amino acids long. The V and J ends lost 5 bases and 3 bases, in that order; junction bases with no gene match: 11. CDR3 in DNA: TGTGCCAGCAGCATCCTACCGCTAGCGGGATTCTACGAGCAGTACTTC. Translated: CASSILPLAGFYEQYF.